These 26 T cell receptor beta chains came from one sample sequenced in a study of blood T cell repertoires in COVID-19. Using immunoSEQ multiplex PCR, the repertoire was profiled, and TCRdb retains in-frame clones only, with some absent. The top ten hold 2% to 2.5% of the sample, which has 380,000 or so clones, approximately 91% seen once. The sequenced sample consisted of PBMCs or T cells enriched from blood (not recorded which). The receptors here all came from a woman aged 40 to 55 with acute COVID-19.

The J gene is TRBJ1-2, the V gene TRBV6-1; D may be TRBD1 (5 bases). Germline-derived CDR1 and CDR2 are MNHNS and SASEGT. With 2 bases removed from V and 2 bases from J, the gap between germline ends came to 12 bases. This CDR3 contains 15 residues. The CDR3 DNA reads TGTGCCAGCAGTGAAAGGGACTCTCGGAACTATGGCTACACCTTC. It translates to CASSERDSRNYGYTF.

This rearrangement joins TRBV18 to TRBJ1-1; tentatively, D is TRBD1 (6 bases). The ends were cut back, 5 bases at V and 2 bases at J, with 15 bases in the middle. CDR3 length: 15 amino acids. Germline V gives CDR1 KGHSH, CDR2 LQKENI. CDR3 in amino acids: CASSGGTTSNTEAFF. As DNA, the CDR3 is TGTGCCAGCTCAGGTGGGACAACCAGTAACACTGAAGCTTTCTTT.

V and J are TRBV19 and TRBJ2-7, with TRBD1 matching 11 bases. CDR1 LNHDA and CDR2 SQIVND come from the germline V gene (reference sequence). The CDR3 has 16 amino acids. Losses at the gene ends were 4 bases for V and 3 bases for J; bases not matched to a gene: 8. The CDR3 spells CASSTTRGTGGYEQYF. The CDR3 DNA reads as TGTGCCAGTAGTACAACGCGGGGGACAGGGGGCTACGAGCAGTACTTC.

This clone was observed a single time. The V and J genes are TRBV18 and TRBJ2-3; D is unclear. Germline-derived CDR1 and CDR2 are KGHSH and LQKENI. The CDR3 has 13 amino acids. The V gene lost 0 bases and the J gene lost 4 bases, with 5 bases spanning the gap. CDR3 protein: CASSPPSADTQYF. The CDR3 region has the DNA TGTGCCAGCTCACCACCGAGCGCAGATACGCAGTATTTT. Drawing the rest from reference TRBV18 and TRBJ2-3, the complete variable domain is NAGVMQNPRHLVRRRGQEARLRCSPMKGHSHVYWYRQLPEEGLKFMVYLQKENIIDESGMPKERFSAEFPKEGPSILRIQQVVRGDSAAYFCASSPPSADTQYFGPGTRLTVL.

The DNA of the CDR3 is TGCGCCAGCAGCCTAGAAGGGGGCCAGGGAAACACCATATATTTT. Translating gives CASSLEGGQGNTIYF. The chain is built from TRBV5-1 and TRBJ1-3, with 7 bases matching TRBD1. Germline CDR1 reads SGHRS; CDR2 reads YFSETQ. This CDR3 region has 15 residues. Unmatched junction bases numbered 8, after V lost 4 bases and J lost 4 bases.

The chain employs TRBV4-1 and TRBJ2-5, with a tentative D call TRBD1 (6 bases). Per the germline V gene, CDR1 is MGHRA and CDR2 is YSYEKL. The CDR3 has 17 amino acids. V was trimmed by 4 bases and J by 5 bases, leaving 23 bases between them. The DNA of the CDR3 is TGCGCCAGCAGCCCGGCATGGCCAACAGGGCCGCTGGAGACCCAGTACTTC. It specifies CASSPAWPTGPLETQYF.

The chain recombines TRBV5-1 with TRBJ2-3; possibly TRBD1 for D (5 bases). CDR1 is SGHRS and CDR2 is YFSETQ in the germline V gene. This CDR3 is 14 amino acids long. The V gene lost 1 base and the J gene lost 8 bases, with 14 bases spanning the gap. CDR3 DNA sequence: TGCGCCAGCAGCTTGAACAGGCCTCACGGTACGCAGTATTTT. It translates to CASSLNRPHGTQYF.

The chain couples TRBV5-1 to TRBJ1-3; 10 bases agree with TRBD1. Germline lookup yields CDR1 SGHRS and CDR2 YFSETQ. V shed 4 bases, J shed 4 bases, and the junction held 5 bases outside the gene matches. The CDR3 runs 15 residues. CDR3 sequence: CASSKDRGKGNTIYF. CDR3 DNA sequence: TGCGCCAGCAGCAAGGACAGGGGGAAAGGAAACACCATATATTTT.

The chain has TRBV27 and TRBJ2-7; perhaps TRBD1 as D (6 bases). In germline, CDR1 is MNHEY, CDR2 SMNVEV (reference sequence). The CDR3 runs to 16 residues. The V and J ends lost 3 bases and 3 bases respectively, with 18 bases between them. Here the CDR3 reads CASSFRYRAGGYEQYF. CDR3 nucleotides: TGTGCCAGCAGTTTCCGGTACAGGGCAGGAGGCTACGAGCAGTACTTC.

The CDR3 DNA reads TGTGCCTTTTCCGTAAGGACAGGAACTAGCAATCAGCCCCAGCATTTT. Its protein product is CAFSVRTGTSNQPQHF. The V call is TRBV30, the J call TRBJ1-5; 7 positions match TRBD1. The CDR3 is made up of 16 amino acids. In germline, CDR1 is GTSNPN, CDR2 SVGIG (reference sequence). With V trimmed by 7 bases and J by 0 bases, 12 bases remained unmatched.

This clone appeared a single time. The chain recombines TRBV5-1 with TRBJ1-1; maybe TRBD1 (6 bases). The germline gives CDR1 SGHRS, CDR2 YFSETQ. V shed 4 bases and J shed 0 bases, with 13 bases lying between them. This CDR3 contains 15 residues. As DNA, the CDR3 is TGCGCCAGCAGCAATGGGGACATACTGAACACTGAAGCTTTCTTT. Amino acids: CASSNGDILNTEAFF.

Here the CDR3 reads CASSDNLEVAETQYF. In nucleotides, the CDR3 is TGTGCCAGCAGCGACAATTTGGAGGTGGCCGAGACCCAGTACTTC. This sequence joins TRBV3-1 (or the pseudogene TRBV3-2) and TRBJ2-5; D is perhaps TRBD2 (5 bases). The V end lost 5 bases, the J end lost 5 bases, and 18 bases lay between the germline ends. The CDR3 is 15 amino acids. Germline V CDR1 and CDR2: LGHDT, YNNKEL (reference sequence).

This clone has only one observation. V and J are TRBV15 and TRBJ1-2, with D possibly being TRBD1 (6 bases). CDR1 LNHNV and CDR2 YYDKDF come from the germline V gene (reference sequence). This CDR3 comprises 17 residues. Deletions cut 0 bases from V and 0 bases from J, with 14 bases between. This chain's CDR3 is CATSRDGRGKANYGYTF. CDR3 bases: TGTGCCACCAGCAGAGATGGCAGGGGAAAAGCTAACTATGGCTACACCTTC.

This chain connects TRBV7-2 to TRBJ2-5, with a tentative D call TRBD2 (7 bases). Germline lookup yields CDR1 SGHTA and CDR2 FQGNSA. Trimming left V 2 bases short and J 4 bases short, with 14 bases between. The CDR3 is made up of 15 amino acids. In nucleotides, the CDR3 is TGTGCCAGCAGCTTACTGGGGGGGCGGGGAGAGACCCAGTACTTC. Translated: CASSLLGGRGETQYF.

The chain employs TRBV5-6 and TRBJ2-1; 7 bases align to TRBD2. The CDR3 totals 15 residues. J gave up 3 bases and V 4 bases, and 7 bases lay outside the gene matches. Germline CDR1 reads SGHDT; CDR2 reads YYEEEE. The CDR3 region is CASSAGLVSYNEQFF. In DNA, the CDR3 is TGTGCCAGCAGCGCTGGACTAGTAAGCTACAATGAGCAGTTCTTC.

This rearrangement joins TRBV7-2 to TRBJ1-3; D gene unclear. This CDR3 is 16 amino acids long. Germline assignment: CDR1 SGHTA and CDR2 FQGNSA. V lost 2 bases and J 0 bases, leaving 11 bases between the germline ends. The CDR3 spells CASSLTAFSSGNTIYF. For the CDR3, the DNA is TGTGCCAGCAGCTTAACAGCTTTCAGCTCTGGAAACACCATATATTTT.

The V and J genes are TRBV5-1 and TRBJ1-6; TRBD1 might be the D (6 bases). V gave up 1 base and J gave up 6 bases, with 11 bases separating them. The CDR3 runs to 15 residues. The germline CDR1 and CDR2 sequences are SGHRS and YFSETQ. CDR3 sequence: CASSLSGQINSPLHF. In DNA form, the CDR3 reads TGCGCCAGCAGCTTGTCCGGACAGATTAATTCACCCCTCCACTTT.

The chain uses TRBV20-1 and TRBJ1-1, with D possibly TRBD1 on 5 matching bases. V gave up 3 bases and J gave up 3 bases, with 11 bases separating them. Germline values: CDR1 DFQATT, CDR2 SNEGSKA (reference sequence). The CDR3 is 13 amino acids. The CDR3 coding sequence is TGCAGTGCTAGTCCAGGGTGGGACACTGAAGCTTTCTTT. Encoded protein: CSASPGWDTEAFF.

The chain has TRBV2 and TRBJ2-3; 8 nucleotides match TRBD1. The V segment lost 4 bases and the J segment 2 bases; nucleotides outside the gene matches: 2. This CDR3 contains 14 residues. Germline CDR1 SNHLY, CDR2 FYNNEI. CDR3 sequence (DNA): TGTGCCAGCAGTGGGACAGGGTACACAGATACGCAGTATTTT. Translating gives CASSGTGYTDTQYF.

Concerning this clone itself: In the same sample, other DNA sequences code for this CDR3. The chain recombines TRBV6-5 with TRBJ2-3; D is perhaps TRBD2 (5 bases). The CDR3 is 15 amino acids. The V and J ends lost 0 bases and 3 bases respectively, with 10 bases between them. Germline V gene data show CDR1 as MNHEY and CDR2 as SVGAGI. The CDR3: CASSYSGSRTDTQYF. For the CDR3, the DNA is TGTGCCAGCAGTTACTCGGGGAGTAGGACAGATACGCAGTATTTT.

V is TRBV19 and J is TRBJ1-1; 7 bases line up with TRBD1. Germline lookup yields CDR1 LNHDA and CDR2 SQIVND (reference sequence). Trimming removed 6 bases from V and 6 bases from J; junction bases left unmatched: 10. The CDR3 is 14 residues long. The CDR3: CASRPLAGGPEAFF. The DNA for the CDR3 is TGTGCCAGTAGACCCCTCGCAGGGGGTCCTGAAGCTTTCTTT.

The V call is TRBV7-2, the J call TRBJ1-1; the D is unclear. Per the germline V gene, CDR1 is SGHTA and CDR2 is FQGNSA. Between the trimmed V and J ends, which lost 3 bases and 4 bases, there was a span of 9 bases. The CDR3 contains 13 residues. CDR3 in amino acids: CASSFEAVTEAFF. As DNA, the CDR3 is TGTGCCAGCAGCTTCGAGGCGGTCACTGAAGCTTTCTTT.

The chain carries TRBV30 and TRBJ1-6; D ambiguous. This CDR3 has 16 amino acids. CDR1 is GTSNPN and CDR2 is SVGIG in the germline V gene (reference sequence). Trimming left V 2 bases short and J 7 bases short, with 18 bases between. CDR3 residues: CAWSPGFKKGNSPLHF. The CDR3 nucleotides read TGTGCCTGGAGTCCGGGATTTAAAAAAGGGAATTCACCCCTCCACTTT.

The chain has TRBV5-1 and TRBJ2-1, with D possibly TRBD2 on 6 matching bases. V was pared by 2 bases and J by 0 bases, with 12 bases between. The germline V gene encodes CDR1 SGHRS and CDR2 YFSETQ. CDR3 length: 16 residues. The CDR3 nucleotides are TGCGCCAGCAGCTTATCACCGGGGGTCTCCTACAATGAGCAGTTCTTC. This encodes CASSLSPGVSYNEQFF.

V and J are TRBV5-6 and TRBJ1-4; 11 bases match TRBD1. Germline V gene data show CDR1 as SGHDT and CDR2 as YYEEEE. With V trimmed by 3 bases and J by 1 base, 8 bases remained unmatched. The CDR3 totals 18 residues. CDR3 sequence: CASSSAGTGGGTNEKLFF. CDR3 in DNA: TGTGCCAGCAGCTCTGCTGGGACAGGGGGAGGAACTAATGAAAAACTGTTTTTT.

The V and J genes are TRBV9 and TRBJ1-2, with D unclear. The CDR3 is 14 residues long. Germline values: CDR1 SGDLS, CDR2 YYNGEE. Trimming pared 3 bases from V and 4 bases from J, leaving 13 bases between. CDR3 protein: CASSDRTDTYGYTF. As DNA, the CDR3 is TGTGCCAGCAGCGACCGTACAGACACCTATGGCTACACCTTC.